Listed here is a single T cell receptor beta chain. The protocol was immunoSEQ multiplex PCR, while the TCRdb copy is restricted to in-frame clones and leaves out a portion. The sample holds more than 60,000 clones, approximately 89% seen once. These data are taken from a study of blood T cell repertoires in COVID-19. Study-wide background: Both acute and convalescent COVID-19 samples were obtained from the United States, Italy and Spain.

The origin of this receptor is a man in his sixties with acute or convalescent COVID-19. The sample was peripheral blood.

In DNA form, the CDR3 reads TGTGCCAGCAGCTCAACCCGGGACACTTCTAACTATGGCTACACCTTC. Encoded protein: CASSSTRDTSNYGYTF. This sequence joins TRBV6-2 or TRBV6-3 and TRBJ1-2, with D possibly matching TRBD1 (6 bases). Between the trimmed V and J ends, which lost 6 bases and 0 bases, there was a span of 17 bases. Germline V gene lookup returns CDR1 MNHEY and CDR2 SVGEGT. The CDR3 has 16 residues.